These 3 T cell receptor beta chains came from one sample sequenced in a study of T cells in Graves' hyperthyroidism and ophthalmopathy. The TCR beta CDR3 regions underwent amplification using RNA transcripts as the source. TCR CDR3 underwent first-round RT-PCR with the HTBI primer set. A single record per CDR3 protein comes from TCRdb applying MiXCR to the multiplex PCR reads. The sample holds roughly 500,000 distinct CDR3 sequences, 11% to 15% seen once. The specimen sequenced was blood. Receptor source: a woman between 25 and 40 years old with Graves' hyperthyroidism that later progressed to Graves' ophthalmopathy.

The sample holds a few counts of this clonotype. The gene calls are TRBV3-1 and TRBJ2-7; D uncertain. From germline, CDR1 is LGHDT and CDR2 YNNKEL (reference sequence). CDR3 length equals 11 residues. Trimming removed 0 bases at V and 5 bases at J, with 2 bases between. In DNA, the CDR3 is TGTGCCAGCAGCCAAGATAACGAGCAGTACTTC. Protein: CASSQDNEQYF.

This clonotype was picked up a small number of times. The chain combines TRBV19 with TRBJ1-1, with unresolved D. Germline V gives CDR1 LNHDA, CDR2 SQIVND (reference sequence). Trimming shortened V by 6 bases and J by 1 base, and 12 bases separated the two germline ends. The CDR3 contains 14 residues. The CDR3 nucleotides are TGTGCCAGTAGCTCCCGTAAGGAGAACACTGAAGCTTTCTTT. It codes for CASSSRKENTEAFF.

A few counts support this clonotype. The chain carries TRBV2 and TRBJ2-3; D unresolved. V lost 7 bases to trimming and J lost 2 bases, with 10 bases between them. From germline, CDR1 is SNHLY and CDR2 FYNNEI. The CDR3 spans 13 residues. The CDR3 region is CASIRNTTDTQYF. CDR3 coding DNA: TGTGCCAGCATCAGGAACACCACAGATACGCAGTATTTT.